A selection of T cell receptor beta chains follows, all from one sample in a study of control samples from healthy donors and cancer patients. TCRdb's copy holds only in-frame clones and misses some; the assay was immunoSEQ multiplex PCR. Among roughly 70,000 clones listed, approximately 87% were seen once. The source material was blood. The receptors here all came from a man aged 50-59 years in good health. Each CDR3 is given with its conserved first and last residue. Fields, in order: D gene, V gene, CDR3 protein. D genes are given only for firm matches.

NA TRBV5-5 CASSSEPGFGYTF
NA TRBV18 CASSTAGSVFWFF
NA TRBV6-7 CASSYSNFFRELKNHSTQYF
TRBD2 TRBV5-6 CASGPSGGGRETQYF
NA TRBV7-2 CASSSSIGLSTDTQYF
NA TRBV9 CASSQTASNTGELFF
NA TRBV30 CAWKDSYNEKLFF
NA TRBV6-5 CASRGTNTGELFF
NA TRBV6-5 CASLGRTWMTDTQYF
NA TRBV4-2 CASSQARSTYNEQFF
NA TRBV7-9 CASSLAGWDNEKLFF
NA TRBV24-1 CATSDPPGPGANVLTF
TRBD1 TRBV29-1 CSVQIGTASCTF
NA TRBV24-1 CATSDRTGEETQYF
NA TRBV13 CASSELGRSSYNEQFF
NA TRBV12-2 CASRLAKGLAGWEQYF
NA TRBV6-5 CASRNGSPGNTIYF
TRBD2 TRBV7-6 CASSGGTSGTDTQYF
NA TRBV5-1 CASSLGQGTWGGYTF
NA TRBV24-1 CATSDFQSYNEQFF
NA TRBV5-4 CASSYEGEQYF
NA TRBV4-3 CASNSGNRVLGGYTF
TRBD2 TRBV4-1 CASSQDWSSGLGNEQFF
TRBD2 TRBV5-1 CASSSTSGTYNEQFF
NA TRBV27 CATRGSGNTYEQYF
TRBD1 TRBV6-4 CASSDRDRDQPQHF
NA TRBV5-1 CASSQDVRGYGYTF
NA TRBV4-1 CASSQWGSAFKNTEAFF
TRBD1 TRBV27 CASSRSAGQGHYGYTF
NA TRBV28 CASRGQPHAFF
NA TRBV15 CATSRAETLSNQPQHF
NA TRBV5-1 CASSLEASNYGYTF
NA TRBV7-8 CASSLEVPRGFLDSGANVLTF
NA TRBV5-1 CASSLGRSDSQNTEAFF
NA TRBV27 CASIGVHEQFF
TRBD2 TRBV27 CASSWAGVGYEQYF
TRBD1 TRBV2 CASRRRTGAFDGYTF
NA TRBV6-2/TRBV6-3 CASSLRTVRDTQYF
NA TRBV3-1/TRBV3-2 CASSQDFGRFSNYGYTF
NA TRBV5-4 CASTLGSYKAGEQYF
NA TRBV5-1 CASTRGGTGELFF
TRBD2 TRBV2 CASKRRLAGGTNTGELFF
NA TRBV9 CASSVGPQHF
TRBD1 TRBV30 CACHGQGDQPQHF
NA TRBV7-9 CASSFQVGEQYF
NA TRBV27 CASSPGSSYNEQFF
NA TRBV20-1 CSASRGMNTEAFF
NA TRBV6-5 CASSAGGHNQPQHF
NA TRBV19 CASQGGGYGYTF
NA TRBV5-4 CASSLPGAPRTGTF
NA TRBV5-6 CASSFRSSYNSPLHF
TRBD1 TRBV18 CASSLRGRQGVAYEQYF
NA TRBV7-9 CASSSPDRLDTEAFF
NA TRBV4-3 CASSQDRGHNEKLFF
NA TRBV11-2 CASSLAGIRVLTF
TRBD2 TRBV27 CASTSVERGGEQYF
TRBD1 TRBV25-1 CASSEPNRGRDTIYF
NA TRBV12-3/TRBV12-4 CASSFRRSFF
NA TRBV5-1 CASSLEGGTEAFF
TRBD1 TRBV15 CATSRDSLDRAGGYTF